Listed below are T cell receptor beta chains from one sample, sequenced in a study of blood T cell repertoires in COVID-19. Profiled with immunoSEQ multiplex PCR; TCRdb holds only in-frame clones, not every one. This table has approximately 120,000 clones, about 82% appearing once. Input material: peripheral blood. The source is a human donor in a cohort sampled during active COVID-19. Both conserved end residues are part of each CDR3. A D gene is named only where the DNA matches it firmly. Expanded clones get a size class; other rows say once, few or many, or leave the size out.

d_call	clone_size	v_call	j_call	cdr3_nt	cdr3_aa
NA	NA	TRBV5-8	TRBJ1-3	TGTGCCAGCAGCAGAACAGGGAGTTCGGGAAACACCATATATTTT	CASSRTGSSGNTIYF
NA	few	TRBV5-4	TRBJ2-3	TGTGCCAGCAGCGCGTACACAGATACGCAGTATTTT	CASSAYTDTQYF
NA	NA	TRBV3-1/TRBV3-2	TRBJ2-1	TGTGCCCGCTACAGGGTACGGTGGTTCTTC	CARYRVRWFF
NA	once	TRBV23-1	TRBJ1-6	TGCGCCAGCAGTCTTATTCCCGGGTCCTCACCCCTCCACTTT	CASSLIPGSSPLHF
TRBD2	NA	TRBV7-2	TRBJ2-7	TGTGCCAGCACCCTCCCGGGTCCTAGCGGAGCCTACGAGCAGTACTTC	CASTLPGPSGAYEQYF
TRBD1	NA	TRBV2	TRBJ1-5	TGTGCCAGCAGTGAAGAGGGGGCTCAGCCCCAGCATTTT	CASSEEGAQPQHF
NA	NA	TRBV4-1	TRBJ1-4	TGCGCCAGCAGCCAAGTGGGTCAGGCTAATGAAAAACTGTTTTTT	CASSQVGQANEKLFF
TRBD1	NA	TRBV7-2	TRBJ1-6	TGTGCCAGCAACGGGGACAGGGACTCACCCCTCCACTTT	CASNGDRDSPLHF
NA	NA	TRBV12-3/TRBV12-4	TRBJ2-1	TGTGCCAGCAGGGACAGACATTACAATGAGCAGTTCTTC	CASRDRHYNEQFF
NA	NA	TRBV19	TRBJ2-7	TGTGCCAGTAGTATTGGGCCCGGGGTTCCCGAGCAGTACTTC	CASSIGPGVPEQYF
NA	NA	TRBV6-5	TRBJ2-7	TGTGCCAGCAGTCCTCCACAGGGGGGGTACGAGCAGTACTTC	CASSPPQGGYEQYF
TRBD1	NA	TRBV7-3	TRBJ2-5	TGTGCCAGCAGCTTAACGCGGGACAGGGGTACAGAGACCCAGTACTTC	CASSLTRDRGTETQYF
TRBD2	NA	TRBV10-2	TRBJ2-7	TGCGCCAGCAAAAAAGGGGCGGGAAGACGGACTAGCGGGTACGAGCAGTACTTC	CASKKGAGRRTSGYEQYF
NA	NA	TRBV12-3/TRBV12-4	TRBJ1-5	TGTGCCAGCAGTCTGACAGGTGGGCAGCCCCAGCATTTT	CASSLTGGQPQHF
TRBD1	NA	TRBV19	TRBJ1-5	TGTGCCAGTAGTATAGGGACAGGCCTCCGTCAGCCCCAGCATTTT	CASSIGTGLRQPQHF
NA	NA	TRBV6-2/TRBV6-3	TRBJ2-7	TGTGCCAGCAGTACTGCGGGCTCCTACGAGCAGTACTTC	CASSTAGSYEQYF
TRBD2	few	TRBV13	TRBJ2-7	TGTGCCAGCAGCTTAAAGGGAGCGGGAGAGCAGTACTTC	CASSLKGAGEQYF
NA	NA	TRBV30	TRBJ2-1	TGTGCCTGGAGTGTACACAGCGGTTACAATGAGCAGTTCTTC	CAWSVHSGYNEQFF
NA	NA	TRBV20-1	TRBJ2-3	TGCAGTGCTAGTCCCGTGCAGGACTCTAGCACAGATACGCAGTATTTT	CSASPVQDSSTDTQYF
TRBD2	NA	TRBV24-1	TRBJ2-3	TGTGCCACCAGTGACCGGACTAGCGGGGAGGTCGTAGATACGCAGTATTTT	CATSDRTSGEVVDTQYF
NA	NA	TRBV7-2	TRBJ1-5	TGTGCCAGCAGCTTATACGGTCAGGGTCTGCCCCAGCATTTT	CASSLYGQGLPQHF
NA	NA	TRBV28	TRBJ2-2	TGTGCCAGCCATCGGGTCGACACCGGGGAGCTGTTTTTT	CASHRVDTGELFF
TRBD1	NA	TRBV3-1/TRBV3-2	TRBJ1-1	TGTGCCAGCAGCAGGACAGGGGTGAAGGCTGAAGCTTTCTTT	CASSRTGVKAEAFF
NA	NA	TRBV11-2	TRBJ2-7	TGTGCCAGCAGCTCCGGTTATCAGGGGCTCTACGAGCAGTACTTC	CASSSGYQGLYEQYF
NA	NA	TRBV29-1	TRBJ1-2	TGCAGCGTTGTCCCGGGGGAAGTCGATGGCTACACCTTC	CSVVPGEVDGYTF
TRBD1	NA	TRBV24-1	TRBJ2-7	TGTGCCACCAGTGACTCGACAGGGAACCCCTACGAGCAGTACTTC	CATSDSTGNPYEQYF
TRBD1	NA	TRBV6-5	TRBJ1-1	TGTGCCAGCAGTTACGCGCAGGGGGTCGTGAACACTGAAGCTTTCTTT	CASSYAQGVVNTEAFF
TRBD2	NA	TRBV3-1/TRBV3-2	TRBJ2-3	TGTGCCAGCAAAGTAGCGGGAGGGGGGGAAGATACGCAGTATTTT	CASKVAGGGEDTQYF
NA	NA	TRBV6-5	TRBJ1-4	TGTGCCAGCAGGCGGACTCGGGGTAATGAAAAACTGTTTTTT	CASRRTRGNEKLFF
TRBD1	NA	TRBV19	TRBJ1-2	TGTGCCAGTAGTATAGGGGACAGGGGACGATCTGGTGGCTACACCTTC	CASSIGDRGRSGGYTF
NA	NA	TRBV29-1	TRBJ2-1	TGCAGCGTTACTGGACAGAGGGCCTACAATGAGCAGTTCTTC	CSVTGQRAYNEQFF
TRBD1	NA	TRBV30	TRBJ2-7	TGTGCCTGGTTCCTACTGGGACAGCAGAAAAAGACCTACGAGCAGTACTTC	CAWFLLGQQKKTYEQYF
NA	NA	TRBV5-1	TRBJ2-5	TGCGCCAGCAGCCAACGGCTACCCTCGGGGGAGACCCAGTACTTC	CASSQRLPSGETQYF
NA	NA	TRBV10-3	TRBJ1-2	TGTGCCATCAGTGATAACGGCTATGGCTACACCTTC	CAISDNGYGYTF
TRBD1	NA	TRBV28	TRBJ2-1	TGTGCCAGCAGTTCGTGGACAGGGGGATTCTCCTACAATGAGCAGTTCTTC	CASSSWTGGFSYNEQFF
TRBD1	NA	TRBV2	TRBJ1-4	TGTGCCAGCAGTGGACAGGGGTCCTATAATGAAAAACTGTTTTTT	CASSGQGSYNEKLFF
NA	few	TRBV20-1	TRBJ2-7	TGCAGTGCTCTACAGGGATACGAGCAGTACTTC	CSALQGYEQYF
NA	NA	TRBV3-1/TRBV3-2	TRBJ1-5	TGTGCCAGCAGCCAAACAGGGAAGAGTCAGCCCCAGCATTTT	CASSQTGKSQPQHF
NA	few	TRBV7-6	TRBJ2-7	TGTGCCAGCAGCTTAGACTCGGGACTTTCCTACGAGCAGTACTTC	CASSLDSGLSYEQYF
NA	NA	TRBV7-2	TRBJ2-3	TGTGCCAGCAGACCGAGTAGGGAGACAGATACGCAGTATTTT	CASRPSRETDTQYF
NA	NA	TRBV24-1	TRBJ1-4	TGTGCCACCAGTGACCCCTCGGGGGGGCCAGAAAAACTGTTTTTT	CATSDPSGGPEKLFF
TRBD1	few	TRBV7-9	TRBJ2-2	TGTGCCAGCAGCTCGATCGGACAGGGGAACACCGGGGAGCTGTTTTTT	CASSSIGQGNTGELFF
NA	NA	TRBV5-6	TRBJ2-3	TGTGCCAGCAGCCCCCTCGCAGATACGCAGTATTTT	CASSPLADTQYF
NA	NA	TRBV9	TRBJ2-1	TGTGCCAGCAGCGTAACAGCGGTCTCCTACAATGAGCAGTTCTTC	CASSVTAVSYNEQFF
TRBD1	NA	TRBV12-5	TRBJ1-6	TGTGCTAGTGGTTTGTCAGGGGGTGGTTCACCCCTCCACTTT	CASGLSGGGSPLHF
TRBD2	once	TRBV7-8	TRBJ2-3	TGTGCCAGCAGCCCTACTAATAGCGGGAGTAGGACAGATACGCAGTATTTT	CASSPTNSGSRTDTQYF
NA	NA	TRBV10-3	TRBJ2-2	TGTGCCATCAGGGGGGGTGCCGGGGAGCTGTTTTTT	CAIRGGAGELFF
NA	few	TRBV30	TRBJ1-2	TGTGCCTGGAGTGTATCGGGGAATTCTCGGGGCTACACCTTC	CAWSVSGNSRGYTF
NA	few	TRBV7-9	TRBJ2-2	TGTGCCACCGAGACAACCGGGGAGCTGTTTTTT	CATETTGELFF
TRBD2	NA	TRBV18	TRBJ2-1	TGTGCCAGCTCACTTAGCGGGAGTACCAATGAGCAGTTCTTC	CASSLSGSTNEQFF
NA	NA	TRBV7-9	TRBJ2-7	TGTGCCAGCAGCTTAGGACAGGTCTACGAGCAGTACTTC	CASSLGQVYEQYF
TRBD1	NA	TRBV5-1	TRBJ1-4	TGCGCCAGCGGCGAGAGAGGGGGCAGAACTAATGAAAAACTGTTTTTT	CASGERGGRTNEKLFF
TRBD1	NA	TRBV27	TRBJ1-6	TGTGCCAGCAGTCCTAACTCGGCGACAGGGAAGAATTCACCCCTCCACTTT	CASSPNSATGKNSPLHF
NA	NA	TRBV3-1/TRBV3-2	TRBJ2-3	TGTGCCAGCAGCCAAGGCCGGGAGTCGGGAGATACGCAGTATTTT	CASSQGRESGDTQYF
NA	NA	TRBV2	TRBJ1-1	TGTGCCAGCAACTTACAGGGAAGGGCCACTGAAGCTTTCTTT	CASNLQGRATEAFF
NA	NA	TRBV11-2	TRBJ2-2	TGTGCCAGCAGCAATCTTCCTGGGGAGCTGTTTTTT	CASSNLPGELFF
TRBD2	NA	TRBV5-6	TRBJ2-2	TGTGCCAGCAGCCCGGGACTAGCGAGAAACACCGGGGAGCTGTTTTTT	CASSPGLARNTGELFF